Detailed here is one T cell receptor beta chain. Its cognate antigen has yet to be identified. No clone much larger than this one lies a single base away; base qualities are absent. V loses 0 bases of germline sequence and J loses 5 bases, and the interval between the two ends is 11 bases. CDR1 and CDR2 (SGHNT, YYREEE) derive from the germline V gene (reference sequence). The CDR3 has 14 amino acids, counting the end cysteine and phenylalanine. Kept here is only the CDR3 DNA, which spans 42 bases and is read in frame from base 1. The sample belongs to a study of T cells after somatic rescue of genetic block (dated by TCRdb to the early 2020s). At the level of the whole study: The study assessed how robust, over the long term, a T-cell system was when the system had developed through somatic rescue of a genetic block in T-cell development.

Library generation was performed with the immunoSEQ multiplex PCR assay. Held by TCRdb, this immuneACCESS table contains in-frame sequences only and omits some clones. Under half of the omission traces to an unresolved V gene where checked; the cause of the rest is unknown. The sample contains under 150,000 clones, 75% to 95% of them found a single time. Clones ranked in the top ten supply approximately 1.4% of the sample. The sequence derives from a woman in her late teens or twenties. Material: peripheral blood mononuclear cells (PBMCs). The rearrangement combines TRBV5-4 with TRBJ2-5; a confident D gene designation cannot be given. CDR3 reads: CASSLASPRETQYF. DNA sequence: TGTGCCAGCAGCTTGGCCTCGCCCCGGGAGACCCAGTACTTC.